This entry lists 23 T cell receptor beta chains sequenced from one sample in a study of blood T cell repertoires in COVID-19. Assay used: immunoSEQ multiplex PCR; TCRdb lists only in-frame clones, some missing. This table holds some 700,000 clones, 85% to 90% found once. Input material: peripheral blood. These receptors originate from a young woman with acute or convalescent COVID-19.

The chain recombines TRBV30 with TRBJ1-2; D possibly corresponds to TRBD1 (6 bases). Germline CDR1 and CDR2: GTSNPN and SVGIG (reference sequence). The CDR3 extends over 12 amino acids. Trimming removed 4 bases from V and 7 bases from J, with 13 bases in between. CDR3 nucleotides: TGTGCCTGGATGGGGGCCGGAGGTGGCTACACCTTC. Encoded protein: CAWMGAGGGYTF.

The chain carries TRBV6-5 and TRBJ1-1; tentatively, D is TRBD1 (6 bases). Germline loops: CDR1 MNHEY, CDR2 SVGAGI. CDR3 length equals 15 residues. With 6 bases removed from V and 4 bases from J, the gap between germline ends came to 18 bases. The CDR3 coding sequence is TGTGCCAGCAGCCCCAGGGGAGGGCAGGGCACTGAAGCTTTCTTT. Translation gives CASSPRGGQGTEAFF.

J is TRBJ1-5 and V is TRBV3-1 (or the pseudogene TRBV3-2); possibly TRBD1 for D (5 bases). This CDR3 has 16 residues. V was clipped by 0 bases and J by 4 bases, with 13 bases between them. Germline values: CDR1 LGHDT, CDR2 YNNKEL (reference sequence). DNA of the CDR3: TGTGCCAGCAGCCAAGATACGAGACAGAGAAATCAGCCCCAGCATTTT. Encoded protein: CASSQDTRQRNQPQHF.

The V and J genes are TRBV5-5 and TRBJ2-1; 7 bases are shared with TRBD1. The germline CDR1 and CDR2 sequences are SGHKS and YYEKEE (reference sequence). This CDR3 region has 14 residues. Losses at the gene ends were 0 bases for V and 3 bases for J; bases not matched to a gene: 0. CDR3 DNA sequence: TGTGCCAGCAGCTTGGGGGACAGCTACAATGAGCAGTTCTTC. Residues: CASSLGDSYNEQFF.

The chain employs TRBV24-1 and TRBJ1-1; D gene ambiguous. Germline V gene data show CDR1 as KGHDR and CDR2 as SFDVKD. V gave up 5 bases and J gave up 1 base, with 22 bases separating them. The length of the CDR3 is 18 residues. The DNA for the CDR3 is TGTGCCACCAGTGTTTTAATAGTAACATCTACTACGAACACTGAAGCTTTCTTT. Its protein is CATSVLIVTSTTNTEAFF.

This clone was observed a handful of times. This chain joins TRBV20-1 and TRBJ1-5; 7 bases agree with TRBD1. The ends lost 8 bases at V and 5 bases at J; junction bases unmatched: 3. The CDR3 is 11 amino acids. Germline CDR1 and CDR2: DFQATT and SNEGSKA (reference sequence). The CDR3: CSTGVDQPQHF. CDR3 nucleotide sequence: TGCAGTACAGGGGTGGATCAGCCCCAGCATTTT.

Notes on this clone: The sample has other DNA sequences that encode this CDR3 too. The V call is TRBV7-2, the J call TRBJ1-1, with D perhaps TRBD1 (5 bases). The V gene lost 3 bases and the J gene lost 5 bases, with 13 bases spanning the gap. The CDR3 contains 14 residues. CDR1 and CDR2 (germline): SGHTA, FQGNSA. The CDR3: CASSLVTGGTEAFF. The DNA for the CDR3 is TGTGCCAGCAGCTTGGTGACGGGGGGGACTGAAGCTTTCTTT.

This clone has a single count. The chain is built from TRBV27 and TRBJ1-2; 9 bases fit TRBD1. In germline, CDR1 is MNHEY, CDR2 SMNVEV (reference sequence). The CDR3 length is 17 residues. J lost 8 bases, V lost 7 bases, and 20 bases had no gene match. The CDR3 loop is CASTRGGQGNLWLGYTF. The DNA for the CDR3 is TGTGCCAGCACTCGTGGGGGACAGGGCAACCTATGGTTAGGCTACACCTTC.

As regards this clone: Other DNA variants within this sample encode the same CDR3. This rearrangement joins TRBV5-8 to TRBJ1-2, with a possible D match to TRBD1 (5 bases). Per germline, CDR1 SGHTS and CDR2 YDEGEE. V was cut by 0 bases and J by 6 bases, with 9 bases left in between. The CDR3 spans 13 residues. The CDR3 DNA reads as TGTGCCAGCAGCTTGGCCGGGGGAAATGGCTACACCTTC. Amino acids: CASSLAGGNGYTF.

V usage is TRBV30 and J usage is TRBJ2-6; 7 bases are shared with TRBD1. CDR3 length: 13 residues. Germline V gene data show CDR1 as GTSNPN and CDR2 as SVGIG (reference sequence). Trimming cost V 7 bases and J 4 bases; bases outside gene matches: 4. In nucleotides, the CDR3 is TGTGCCTTGACAGGGCCAGGGGCCAACGTCCTGACTTTC. Its translation is CALTGPGANVLTF. The full variable domain, in which reference TRBV30 and TRBJ2-6 provide the parts outside the CDR3, is SQTIHQWPATLVQPVGSPLSLECTVEGTSNPNLYWYRQAAGRGLQLLFYSVGIGQISSEVPQNLSASRPQDRQFILSSKKLLLSDSGFYLCALTGPGANVLTFGAGSRLTVL.

CDR3 nucleotides: TGCAGCGTTGGGCCGGGGGAGACCCAGTACTTC. As protein: CSVGPGETQYF. The V call is TRBV29-1, the J call TRBJ2-5; D might be TRBD2 (5 bases). The CDR3 is 11 amino acids. V dropped 4 bases and J dropped 5 bases, with 8 bases sitting between them. Germline values: CDR1 SQVTM, CDR2 ANQGSEA.

The gene calls are TRBV3-1 (or the pseudogene TRBV3-2) and TRBJ1-2; D gene ambiguous. Germline CDR1 and CDR2: LGHDT and YNNKEL (reference sequence). V dropped 0 bases and J dropped 8 bases, with 7 bases sitting between them. The CDR3 extends over 12 amino acids. DNA of the CDR3: TGTGCCAGCAGCCAAGATGGGAGGGGCTACACCTTC. Its protein is CASSQDGRGYTF.

V usage is TRBV7-2 and J usage is TRBJ1-2; D ambiguous. The CDR3 extends over 15 amino acids. V lost 3 bases, J lost 1 base, and 12 bases lay in between. Germline V gene data show CDR1 as SGHTA and CDR2 as FQGNSA. In nucleotides, the CDR3 is TGTGCCAGCAGCTTTGGAGTCCCCGTTAACTATGGCTACACCTTC. Protein product: CASSFGVPVNYGYTF.

The rearrangement links TRBV4-3 to TRBJ2-1; maybe TRBD2 (6 bases). Germline CDR1 LGHNA, CDR2 YSLEER. V lost 4 bases and J 0 bases, leaving 13 bases between the germline ends. This CDR3 contains 16 residues. This CDR3 reads CASSPEDGSSYNEQFF. CDR3 nucleotide sequence: TGCGCCAGCAGCCCTGAGGACGGGAGCTCCTACAATGAGCAGTTCTTC.

The V call is TRBV6-5, the J call TRBJ2-7; no reliable D call. The CDR3 is 14 amino acids. Germline CDR1 and CDR2: MNHEY and SVGAGI. The ends were cut back, 0 bases at V and 6 bases at J, with 12 bases in the middle. CDR3 coding DNA: TGTGCCAGCAGTTACTCGGTCAGTTTTCTCGAGCAGTACTTC. This translates into CASSYSVSFLEQYF.

CDR3 nucleotides: TGCGCCAGCAGCCAATGGATACAGGGGCCGAAATACTATAATTCACCCCTCCACTTT. It translates to CASSQWIQGPKYYNSPLHF. The J gene is TRBJ1-6, the V gene TRBV4-1; TRBD1 aligns across 7 bases. The CDR3 consists of 19 residues. Germline assignment: CDR1 MGHRA and CDR2 YSYEKL. V was clipped by 2 bases and J by 3 bases; unmatched bases: 13.

The chain has TRBV27 and TRBJ1-2; D is unclear. Germline assignment: CDR1 MNHEY and CDR2 SMNVEV (reference sequence). This CDR3 contains 16 residues. V lost 3 bases, J lost 0 bases, and 14 bases lay in between. CDR3 loop: CASSFSREAPNYGYTF. The CDR3 DNA is TGTGCCAGCAGTTTTTCTAGGGAGGCCCCTAACTATGGCTACACCTTC.

The J gene is TRBJ1-1, the V gene TRBV11-2; 7 bases match TRBD1. CDR3 length equals 15 residues. Germline lookup yields CDR1 SGHAT and CDR2 FQNNGV. V lost 5 bases and J lost 3; bases outside the gene matches: 9. The CDR3 DNA is TGTGCCAGCAGCCCTCTCGACAGGGTGGACACTGAAGCTTTCTTT. Its protein product is CASSPLDRVDTEAFF.

The gene calls are TRBV7-7 and TRBJ2-7, with 9 bases that match TRBD1. CDR1 is SSHAT and CDR2 is FNYEAQ in the germline V gene (reference sequence). This CDR3 is 14 amino acids long. Trimming at V came to 1 base and at J to 5 bases, leaving 3 bases not matched to a gene. The CDR3 is CASSLGQGGHEQYF. The CDR3 DNA sequence: TGTGCCAGCAGCTTAGGACAGGGGGGTCACGAGCAGTACTTC.

This clone is a singleton in its sample. The chain uses TRBV6-4 and TRBJ1-1; possibly TRBD1 for D (5 bases). The CDR3 is 12 amino acids. Germline CDR1 MRHNA, CDR2 SNTAGT. Trimming removed 9 bases at V and 4 bases at J, with 12 bases between. Here the CDR3 reads CARRRGGTEAFF. The CDR3 coding sequence is TGTGCCAGACGACGGGGGGGCACTGAAGCTTTCTTT.

The chain has TRBV19 and TRBJ1-2; TRBD1 agrees at 8 bases. Losses at the gene ends were 7 bases for V and 3 bases for J; bases not matched to a gene: 4. CDR3 length: 13 residues. Germline CDR1 reads LNHDA; CDR2 reads SQIVND (reference sequence). The DNA for the CDR3 is TGTGCCAGTACCAGGGGGCTAGACTATGGCTACACCTTC. Residues: CASTRGLDYGYTF. The complete variable domain, with remaining parts taken from reference TRBV19 and TRBJ1-2, reads DGGITQSPKYLFRKEGQNVTLSCEQNLNHDAMYWYRQDPGQGLRLIYYSQIVNDFQKGDIAEGYSVSREKKESFPLTVTSAQKNPTAFYLCASTRGLDYGYTFGSGTRLTVV.

V and J are TRBV12-3 or TRBV12-4 and TRBJ1-5; no definite D call. The CDR3 spans 13 residues. With 2 bases removed from V and 6 bases from J, the gap between germline ends came to 8 bases. The CDR3 coding sequence is TGTGCCAGCAGTTTATCGGGGAGTCAGCCCCAGCATTTT. Translation: CASSLSGSQPQHF.

The gene calls are TRBV11-2 and TRBJ1-1, with TRBD1 as a possible D gene (6 bases). Germline CDR1 and CDR2: SGHAT and FQNNGV. V dropped 5 bases and J dropped 4 bases, with 17 bases sitting between them. The CDR3 spans 15 residues. This chain's CDR3 is CASSLRGGGGTEAFF. The DNA for the CDR3 is TGTGCCAGCAGCCTCCGAGGGGGGGGTGGCACTGAAGCTTTCTTT.